Below are 12 T cell receptor beta chains sequenced from a single sample in a study of human T cells and chemical hapten exposure. MiXCR, run by TCRdb on the RACE reads, gives a single entry per CDR3 protein. This sample carries over 30,000 distinct CDR3 sequences, 7.6% of them seen once, and the ten largest clones take over 1%. The sample's time point: pre-sensitization, week 0. The treatment is: therapeutic diphenylcyclopropenone sensitization with weekly scalp DPC. The material was whole blood, obtained in connection with sensitization to the hapten diphenylcyclopropenone (DPC). Receptors were obtained from a woman between 45 and 60 years old with alopecia areata. Some clones in this sample may be carry-over from other donors' samples.

This clonotype was detected many times. The chain combines TRBV19 with TRBJ2-4; D remains unclear. Germline loops: CDR1 LNHDA, CDR2 SQIVND (reference sequence). V shed 5 bases and J shed 1 base, with 12 bases lying between them. CDR3 length: 15 amino acids. CDR3 residues: CASSSGGLAKNIQYF. The CDR3 nucleotides read TGTGCCAGTAGTTCGGGCGGATTGGCCAAAAACATTCAGTACTTC.

This clonotype has just a few counts. The rearrangement links TRBV18 to TRBJ1-5; 7 bases map to TRBD1. Germline assignment: CDR1 KGHSH and CDR2 LQKENI. This CDR3 is 13 amino acids long. J lost 5 bases, V lost 4 bases, and 2 bases had no gene match. This CDR3 reads CASSHGQDQPQHF. For the CDR3, the DNA is TGTGCCAGCTCACACGGACAGGATCAGCCCCAGCATTTT.

This clonotype has a handful of counts. The V and J genes are TRBV18 and TRBJ2-7, with D possibly being TRBD1 or TRBD2 (5 bases each). Deletions cut 3 bases from V and 0 bases from J, with 9 bases between. This CDR3 spans 14 amino acids. CDR1 is KGHSH, CDR2 LQKENI, per germline. The CDR3 region is CASSPGTNSYEQYF. The CDR3 DNA reads as TGTGCCAGCTCACCCGGGACCAACTCCTACGAGCAGTACTTC.

This clonotype has a count of ten or more. The chain has TRBV7-2 and TRBJ2-7; TRBD1 agrees at 11 bases. The CDR3 has 16 amino acids. In germline, CDR1 is SGHTA, CDR2 FQGNSA. J gave up 5 bases and V 2 bases, and 8 bases lay outside the gene matches. The CDR3 region has the DNA TGTGCCAGCAGCTTACACGGACAGGGGGCGTGGGACGAGCAGTACTTC. Protein product: CASSLHGQGAWDEQYF.

This clonotype was seen many times. The CDR3 coding sequence is TGTGCCAGCAGCCAAGAAATGGCGGGAGAGCGTGAGCAGTTCTTC. This sequence encodes CASSQEMAGEREQFF. The V call is TRBV4-2, the J call TRBJ2-1, with 7 nucleotides matching TRBD2. This CDR3 region has 15 residues. The ends lost 0 bases at V and 9 bases at J; junction bases unmatched: 8. Germline V gene sequence: CDR1 LGHNA, CDR2 YNFKEQ.

Ten or more counts support this clonotype. The rearrangement uses TRBV20-1 and TRBJ1-1, with D unclear. Per the germline V gene, CDR1 is DFQATT and CDR2 is SNEGSKA (reference sequence). This CDR3 comprises 14 residues. Between the trimmed V and J ends, which lost 0 bases and 5 bases, there was a span of 13 bases. CDR3 region: CSARDPPGGTEAFF. The DNA of the CDR3 is TGCAGTGCTAGAGATCCCCCGGGAGGTACTGAAGCTTTCTTT.

In this sample, this clonotype turned up many times. The CDR3 DNA sequence: TGTGCCAGCAGTACCCAGTGGGCCCCCTTCACAGATACGCAGTATTTT. Its protein product is CASSTQWAPFTDTQYF. This rearrangement joins TRBV28 to TRBJ2-3; no clear D. V lost 5 bases, J lost 2 bases, and 17 bases lay in between. The CDR3 runs 16 residues. Germline V gives CDR1 MDHEN, CDR2 SYDVKM.

Many counts were recorded for this clonotype. The rearrangement uses TRBV18 and TRBJ1-3; D is ambiguous. The germline gives CDR1 KGHSH, CDR2 LQKENI. The CDR3 consists of 16 residues. The V and J ends lost 3 bases and 2 bases respectively, with 14 bases between them. The CDR3 nucleotides are TGTGCCAGCTCACCCGCTCCGGGCCAGACTGGAAACACCATATATTTT. Its translation is CASSPAPGQTGNTIYF. The full variable domain, in which reference TRBV18 and TRBJ1-3 provide the parts outside the CDR3, is NAGVMQNPRHLVRRRGQEARLRCSPMKGHSHVYWYRQLPEEGLKFMVYLQKENIIDESGMPKERFSAEFPKEGPSILRIQQVVRGDSAAYFCASSPAPGQTGNTIYFGEGSWLTVV.

At least ten counts were recorded for this clonotype. J is TRBJ2-5 and V is TRBV20-1; 10 nucleotides align to TRBD2. This CDR3 comprises 16 residues. Unmatched junction bases numbered 9, after V lost 3 bases and J lost 2 bases. In germline, CDR1 is DFQATT, CDR2 SNEGSKA (reference sequence). Written as DNA, the CDR3 is TGCAGTGCTAGGGCTAGCGGGAGCGGAGGACAAGAGACCCAGTACTTC. Translation gives CSARASGSGGQETQYF.

At least ten counts were recorded for this clonotype. This chain connects TRBV21-1 to TRBJ2-7; the DNA was not compared with TRBD2, the D call given in the table. TRBV21-1 is marked as a pseudogene. This CDR3 has 16 residues. The CDR3 reads CASSTRTSLSSYEQYF. DNA for the CDR3: TGTGCCAGCAGCACCCGAACTAGCTTGAGCTCCTACGAGCAGTACTTC.

The V and J genes are TRBV3-1 and TRBJ1-1; D call uncertain. The V gene's germline CDR1 is LGHDT and CDR2 YNNKEL (reference sequence). The V gene lost 5 bases and the J gene lost 0 bases, with 16 bases spanning the gap. This CDR3 has 16 residues. This CDR3 is CASSLRGSALNTEAFF. DNA for the CDR3: TGTGCCAGCAGCTTGAGAGGATCAGCCTTGAACACTGAAGCTTTCTTT.

At least ten counts were recorded for this clonotype. J is TRBJ2-1 and V is TRBV19, with D unclear. Between the trimmed V and J ends, which lost 3 bases and 8 bases, there was a span of 20 bases. The CDR3 contains 16 residues. From germline, CDR1 is LNHDA and CDR2 SQIVND (reference sequence). DNA of the CDR3: TGTGCCAGTAGTATTTCCCAGCGCCCTACTCCCGATGAGCAGTTCTTC. Its protein product is CASSISQRPTPDEQFF.